The 7 T cell receptor beta chains below all came from one sample that was sequenced in a study of shared clonotypes between healthy human individuals. Repertoires were generated with immunoSEQ multiplex PCR, while TCRdb's copy carries only in-frame clones and drops some. The table lists around 600,000 clones, roughly 95% of them singletons. Naive-designated CD8 cells lacked CD45RO, were positively enriched for CCR7, and omitted terminally differentiated effector memory CD45RA+ cells. The sample was naive CD8+ T cells sorted from blood. The receptors derive from a woman aged 25-40 years in good health.

This chain joins TRBV27 and TRBJ2-5; D is unclear. CDR3 length equals 17 residues. Germline V CDR1 and CDR2: MNHEY, SMNVEV (reference sequence). V was cut by 4 bases and J by 0 bases, with 18 bases left in between. CDR3 in DNA: TGTGCCAGCAGTTCCGCTTCCGCCTTTGGGTACCAAGAGACCCAGTACTTC. It yields the protein CASSSASAFGYQETQYF.

V gene TRBV27 combines with J gene TRBJ2-7; TRBD2 agrees at 10 bases. V lost 3 bases and J lost 1; bases outside the gene matches: 0. Germline CDR1 and CDR2: MNHEY and SMNVEV (reference sequence). The CDR3 runs to 14 residues. CDR3 nucleotide sequence: TGTGCCAGCAGTTTTAGCGGGAGGTCCTACGAGCAGTACTTC. This translates into CASSFSGRSYEQYF.

The chain employs TRBV9 and TRBJ1-5, with D hard to call. Trimming cost V 0 bases and J 5 bases, with 6 bases left between them. Looked up from germline, CDR1 is SGDLS and CDR2 is YYNGEE. There are 13 residues in the CDR3. Here the CDR3 DNA reads TGTGCCAGCAGCGTAGGGGATGATCAGCCCCAGCATTTT. This encodes CASSVGDDQPQHF.

Comment on this clone: The sample carries other DNA sequences with the same CDR3. The chain recombines TRBV9 with TRBJ1-4; D is possibly TRBD1 (6 bases). The V gene's germline CDR1 is SGDLS and CDR2 YYNGEE. V dropped 2 bases and J dropped 0 bases, with 8 bases sitting between them. CDR3 length equals 15 residues. The CDR3 region is CASSVSGATNEKLFF. The CDR3, as DNA: TGTGCCAGCAGCGTCTCAGGGGCAACTAATGAAAAACTGTTTTTT. Full variable domain (missing parts from reference TRBV9 and TRBJ1-4): DSGVTQTPKHLITATGQRVTLRCSPRSGDLSVYWYQQSLDQGLQFLIQYYNGEERAKGNILERFSAQQFPDLHSELNLSSLELGDSALYFCASSVSGATNEKLFFGSGTQLSVL.

The chain employs TRBV27 and TRBJ2-3; 10 bases align to TRBD1. The germline V gene encodes CDR1 MNHEY and CDR2 SMNVEV (reference sequence). The V and J ends lost 9 bases and 4 bases, in that order; junction bases with no gene match: 1. CDR3 size: 12 residues. The chain's CDR3 is CARDRGADTQYF. The CDR3, as DNA: TGTGCCAGGGACAGGGGGGCAGATACGCAGTATTTT.

The chain employs TRBV27 and TRBJ2-1, with 9 bases that match TRBD2. There are 15 residues in the CDR3. The germline gives CDR1 MNHEY, CDR2 SMNVEV (reference sequence). V gave up 5 bases and J gave up 8 bases; unmatched junction bases: 10. The CDR3 here is CASSSTLAGRHEQFF. The CDR3 DNA sequence: TGTGCCAGCAGTAGCACGCTAGCGGGACGCCATGAGCAGTTCTTC.

The chain couples TRBV27 to TRBJ1-2, with 9 nucleotides matching TRBD1. V lost 6 bases and J lost 8; bases outside the gene matches: 10. This CDR3 comprises 14 residues. Germline CDR1 and CDR2: MNHEY and SMNVEV (reference sequence). The CDR3 region has the DNA TGTGCCAGCAGCCCAACAGGGGGCGCGAGGGGCTACACCTTC. This sequence encodes CASSPTGGARGYTF.